Below, one T cell receptor beta chain is given with its context. The germline gene is not matched at one end of the junction; a read error may be the cause. The germline CDR1 and CDR2 sequences are SGHTA and FQGNSA. This CDR3 region has 12 residues. Ages ranged from about 18 to 90 years, with residence in around 24 US areas. These data originate in a study of blood T cell repertoires in COVID-19. Some clones are missing from TCRdb's copy, which holds only in-frame ones; the method was immunoSEQ multiplex PCR. The repertoire holds more than 150,000 clones, with more than 75% as singletons. The sequenced sample was PBMCs or T cells enriched from blood (not recorded which). The clonotype was recovered from a woman aged 45-60 years who had recovered from COVID-19. The rearrangement links TRBV7-2 to TRBJ2-3; TRBD1 is a possible D gene (6 bases). The CDR3 DNA reads as TGTGCCAGCAGCTGGGACACACATACGCAGTATTTT. Translated: CASSWDTHTQYF.